One and the same sample provided the 6 T cell receptor beta chains below, sequenced in a study of blood T cell repertoires in COVID-19. The table came from immunoSEQ multiplex PCR; TCRdb's copy has only in-frame clones and leaves some out. This sample yields some 280,000 clones, of which about nine tenths are seen a single time; roughly 0.96% belongs to the top ten. The sequencing input was peripheral blood. These receptors originate from a woman between 40 and 55 years old who had recovered from COVID-19.

V is TRBV7-9 and J is TRBJ2-1; 7 bases fit TRBD2. CDR3 size: 15 residues. Looked up from germline, CDR1 is SEHNR and CDR2 is FQNEAQ (reference sequence). The J segment lost 4 bases and the V segment lost 7 bases, leaving 10 bases of the junction unmatched. The CDR3 here is CASTPPGGPYNEQFF. The CDR3 DNA sequence: TGTGCCAGCACCCCCCCGGGAGGCCCGTACAATGAGCAGTTCTTC.

V gene TRBV29-1 combines with J gene TRBJ1-2, with TRBD1 matching 9 bases. The junction had 6 bases not matched to a gene; V was cut back by 6 bases and J by 4 bases. The germline V gene encodes CDR1 SQVTM and CDR2 ANQGSEA. The CDR3 extends over 13 amino acids. In DNA form, the CDR3 reads TGCAGCGTCTGGGGGGGACAGGGCTATGGCTACACCTTC. Residues: CSVWGGQGYGYTF.

The chain combines TRBV19 with TRBJ2-1, with D uncertain. V was pared by 4 bases and J by 5 bases, with 6 bases between. Germline CDR1 LNHDA, CDR2 SQIVND (reference sequence). The CDR3 totals 12 residues. The CDR3 reads CASSTLDNEQFF. The CDR3 DNA follows: TGTGCCAGTAGTACCCTCGACAATGAGCAGTTCTTC.

The chain employs TRBV6-1 and TRBJ1-2, with D maybe TRBD1 (5 bases). CDR1 MNHNS and CDR2 SASEGT come from the germline V gene. V was pared by 3 bases and J by 3 bases, with 17 bases between. The CDR3 length is 16 residues. The CDR3 spells CASSEDGGGLDYGYTF. In DNA, the CDR3 is TGTGCCAGCAGTGAGGACGGGGGTGGCCTCGACTATGGCTACACCTTC.

The chain combines TRBV18 with TRBJ2-3, with D maybe TRBD1 (5 bases). Germline V gene lookup returns CDR1 KGHSH and CDR2 LQKENI. CDR3 size: 13 residues. The germline V and J ends were trimmed by 0 bases and 9 bases, with 10 bases remaining between them. The CDR3 here is CASSPPTVSTQYF. In DNA form, the CDR3 reads TGTGCCAGCTCACCACCGACAGTATCCACGCAGTATTTT.

The chain is built from TRBV5-1 and TRBJ2-3; perhaps TRBD2 as D (5 bases). Germline-derived CDR1 and CDR2 are SGHRS and YFSETQ. The CDR3 length is 17 residues. V was shortened by 0 bases and J by 0 bases, with 14 bases between the two germline ends. CDR3 in amino acids: CASSLDWTGTSTDTQYF. The CDR3 nucleotides read TGCGCCAGCAGCTTGGATTGGACGGGAACTAGCACAGATACGCAGTATTTT.